Listed here are 14 T cell receptor beta chains from one sample, sequenced in a study of blood T cell repertoires in COVID-19. Using immunoSEQ multiplex PCR, the repertoire was profiled, and TCRdb retains in-frame clones only, with some absent. The sample includes 150,000 or so clones, around 87% of them seen just once. The sample consisted of peripheral blood. The receptors here all came from a man aged 80 or over with acute or convalescent COVID-19.

The chain joins TRBV5-1 to TRBJ2-1, with 8 bases fitting TRBD2. The CDR3 is 18 residues long. Trimming at V came to 3 bases and at J to 0 bases, leaving 11 bases not matched to a gene. The germline CDR1 and CDR2 sequences are SGHRS and YFSETQ. As DNA, the CDR3 is TGCGCCAGCAGCTCGGCCAATAAGAGCGGGGGCTCCTACAATGAGCAGTTCTTC. Its protein product is CASSSANKSGGSYNEQFF.

The V call is TRBV6-5, the J call TRBJ2-1; possible D gene TRBD2, 5 bases. V lost 6 bases and J 4 bases, leaving 16 bases between the germline ends. The CDR3 loop spans 15 amino acids. CDR1 and CDR2 from the germline V gene are MNHEY and SVGAGI. CDR3: CASSRRGLGYNEQFF. Written as DNA, the CDR3 is TGTGCCAGCAGCCGACGCGGACTCGGGTACAATGAGCAGTTCTTC.

This rearrangement joins TRBV5-1 to TRBJ2-7; possible D gene TRBD2, 5 bases. Germline assignment: CDR1 SGHRS and CDR2 YFSETQ. The CDR3 has 13 residues. Trimming left V 0 bases short and J 3 bases short, with 7 bases between. CDR3 in DNA: TGCGCCAGCAGCTTGGAGGCGGGCTACGAGCAGTACTTC. This codes for CASSLEAGYEQYF.

The chain combines TRBV7-8 with TRBJ1-1; 10 bases line up with TRBD1. Germline CDR1 and CDR2: SGHVS and FQNEAQ. The ends lost 7 bases at V and 5 bases at J; junction bases unmatched: 13. The CDR3 totals 16 residues. The CDR3 is CASTTPGGTGDTEAFF. CDR3 DNA: TGTGCCAGCACTACCCCAGGGGGGACAGGGGATACTGAAGCTTTCTTT.

This sequence joins TRBV5-1 and TRBJ2-5, with TRBD2 matching over 13 bases. This CDR3 spans 16 amino acids. Per germline, CDR1 SGHRS and CDR2 YFSETQ. The V gene end was trimmed by 4 bases and the J gene end by 5 bases; junction bases not matched to a gene: 8. CDR3 DNA sequence: TGCGCCAGCAGCCTGGGACTAGCGGGGAGGTCGGAGACCCAGTACTTC. Protein: CASSLGLAGRSETQYF. Complete variable domain (other parts from reference TRBV5-1 and TRBJ2-5): KAGVTQTPRYLIKTRGQQVTLSCSPISGHRSVSWYQQTPGQGLQFLFEYFSETQRNKGNFPGRFSGRQFSNSRSEMNVSTLELGDSALYLCASSLGLAGRSETQYFGPGTRLLVL.

On this clone itself: This specimen includes other DNA sequences encoding the same CDR3. The chain has TRBV5-1 and TRBJ2-5; D is perhaps TRBD2 (6 bases). Trimming shortened V by 4 bases and J by 5 bases, and 12 bases separated the two germline ends. In germline, CDR1 is SGHRS, CDR2 YFSETQ. The CDR3 has 13 residues. In DNA form, the CDR3 reads TGCGCCAGCAGCCTCCGGAGGGGTGAGACCCAGTACTTC. Translating gives CASSLRRGETQYF.

This chain links TRBV5-4 with TRBJ2-7; 11 positions match TRBD2. The CDR3 covers 15 residues. Per germline, CDR1 SGHNT and CDR2 YYREEE (reference sequence). With 3 bases clipped from V and 5 bases from J, the junction kept 7 bases outside the gene matches. The CDR3 sequence: CASSSRLAGYDEQYF. The CDR3 DNA sequence: TGTGCCAGCAGCTCAAGACTAGCGGGGTATGACGAGCAGTACTTC.

This clone was observed once. The V call is TRBV6-2 or TRBV6-3, the J call TRBJ1-4; D ambiguous. Between the trimmed V and J ends, which lost 6 bases and 0 bases, there was a span of 20 bases. Germline V gives CDR1 MNHEY, CDR2 SVGEGT. The CDR3 extends over 18 amino acids. Here the CDR3 reads CASSPKNFNHATNEKLFF. CDR3 DNA: TGTGCCAGCAGCCCTAAGAACTTCAACCATGCAACTAATGAAAAACTGTTTTTT.

The genes are TRBV6-5 and TRBJ1-4; D perhaps matches TRBD1 (6 bases). Trimming removed 7 bases from V and 3 bases from J, with 9 bases in between. The CDR3 totals 13 residues. Per germline, CDR1 MNHEY and CDR2 SVGAGI. The CDR3 nucleotides are TGTGCCAGCATAGGACAGCCTAATGAAAAACTGTTTTTT. Translating it yields CASIGQPNEKLFF.

V and J are TRBV18 and TRBJ2-2, with D perhaps matching TRBD1 (5 bases). Germline CDR1 KGHSH, CDR2 LQKENI. Trimming left V 0 bases short and J 0 bases short, with 8 bases between. The CDR3 spans 16 residues. The CDR3 DNA reads as TGTGCCAGCTCACCACCGCCAGGGACGAACACCGGGGAGCTGTTTTTT. Translated: CASSPPPGTNTGELFF.

This clone has only a few counts. V and J are TRBV12-3 or TRBV12-4 and TRBJ2-5, with TRBD2 matching 8 bases. With 8 bases clipped from V and 9 bases from J, the junction kept 11 bases outside the gene matches. The CDR3 extends over 13 amino acids. CDR3 in amino acids: CASGPSGFEAQYF. The CDR3 DNA is TGTGCCAGCGGGCCTAGCGGGTTTGAAGCCCAGTACTTC.

The chain is built from TRBV28 and TRBJ2-2, with 7 bases fitting TRBD1. Germline-derived CDR1 and CDR2 are MDHEN and SYDVKM. CDR3 length: 17 amino acids. The junction had 16 bases not matched to a gene; V was cut back by 4 bases and J by 8 bases. CDR3 sequence (DNA): TGTGCCAGCAGTTGGGCCCGTTGGACAGGCGCTAATGGGGAGCTGTTTTTT. Protein: CASSWARWTGANGELFF.

This chain connects TRBV18 to TRBJ2-1; D is undetermined. CDR3 length: 16 amino acids. Trimming stripped 3 bases from V and 7 bases from J, with 19 bases between. In germline, CDR1 is KGHSH, CDR2 LQKENI. For the CDR3, the DNA is TGTGCCAGCTCACCGCAAGGTAGTTTTTCAGGTAATGAGCAGTTCTTC. This translates into CASSPQGSFSGNEQFF.

Of note for this clone: Other DNA sequences from this sample encode an identical CDR3 as well. The J gene is TRBJ2-5, the V gene TRBV5-5, with 13 bases fitting TRBD2. The V gene's germline CDR1 is SGHKS and CDR2 YYEKEE (reference sequence). This CDR3 is built from 16 residues. J gave up 2 bases and V 0 bases, and 1 base lay outside the gene matches. CDR3 loop: CASSLGLAGGQETQYF. The CDR3 DNA sequence: TGTGCCAGCAGCTTGGGACTAGCGGGGGGTCAAGAGACCCAGTACTTC.